What follows is one T cell receptor beta chain and its context. The source of the sample is a study of OX40 agonist ivuxolimab in advanced cancers. Turning to the study itself: A male proportion of about 86% was recorded, with mean age around 55 years and range roughly 20 to 90.

Clones were sequenced by immunoSEQ multiplex PCR, and TCRdb holds only the in-frame ones, with some missing. The data hold tens of thousands of clones, with around 85% observed a single time. With 2 bases removed from V and 12 bases from J, the gap between germline ends came to 20 bases. CDR1 and CDR2 (germline): KGHSH, LQKENI. The CDR3 covers 14 residues. The chain links TRBV18 to TRBJ2-7; D may correspond to TRBD1 or TRBD2 (5 bases each). The origin of this receptor is an adult with an advanced solid tumor such as melanoma, head and neck, liver or kidney cancer. The sample was CD4+ or CD8+ T cells sorted from blood, taken in a trial of the OX40 agonist ivuxolimab. The CDR3 DNA reads as TGTGCCAGCTCACCAACCGGGGACCAAAAGCAGCGGTACTTC. Translated, it gives CASSPTGDQKQRYF.